The 9 T cell receptor beta chains in this list originate from one sample, sequenced in a study of T cells in Graves' hyperthyroidism and ophthalmopathy. TCR beta CDR3 sequences were amplified from RNA transcripts. HTBI primers were employed in a first-round RT-PCR of the TCR CDR3. TCRdb used MiXCR to reprocess the multiplex PCR reads, holding one entry per CDR3 protein. The table has about 400,000 distinct CDR3 sequences, around a sixth seen once. The sample taken for sequencing was blood. These receptors were collected from a woman aged 18 to 35 with Graves' hyperthyroidism.

In its sample, this clonotype was seen many times. This rearrangement joins TRBV6-1 to TRBJ1-3; a possible D gene is TRBD1 (5 bases). Germline lookup yields CDR1 MNHNS and CDR2 SASEGT. V was cut by 6 bases and J by 0 bases, with 12 bases left in between. CDR3 length: 15 amino acids. The DNA for the CDR3 is TGTGCCAGCAGGCGGGGACCGAGCTCTGGAAACACCATATATTTT. Translated: CASRRGPSSGNTIYF.

This clonotype was seen ten or more times. The chain links TRBV30 to TRBJ1-1; no definite D call. This CDR3 spans 10 amino acids. Germline CDR1 and CDR2: GTSNPN and SVGIG (reference sequence). Deletions cut 1 base from V and 8 bases from J, with 5 bases between. The CDR3 loop is CAWSADEAFF. CDR3 DNA sequence: TGTGCCTGGAGTGCTGACGAAGCTTTCTTT.

The chain combines TRBV20-1 with TRBJ2-3; 8 nucleotides match TRBD2. The CDR3 loop spans 14 amino acids. V lost 8 bases, J lost 1 base, and 8 bases stayed unmatched. Looked up from germline, CDR1 is DFQATT and CDR2 is SNEGSKA (reference sequence). The CDR3 loop reads CSTYWRGGTDTQYF. CDR3 bases: TGCAGTACCTACTGGCGGGGGGGCACAGATACGCAGTATTTT.

The V gene is TRBV6-1, the J gene TRBJ2-6, with TRBD1 identical over 7 bases. With 7 bases clipped from V and 3 bases from J, the junction kept 12 bases outside the gene matches. The CDR3 consists of 17 residues. CDR1 MNHNS and CDR2 SASEGT come from the germline V gene. The CDR3 protein is CASIKGQTLLGANVLTF. CDR3 sequence (DNA): TGTGCCAGCATAAAGGGACAGACCTTACTTGGGGCCAACGTCCTGACTTTC.

The chain uses TRBV12-3 or TRBV12-4 and TRBJ2-2; a weak D match, TRBD1 (5 bases). This CDR3 region has 15 residues. The V and J ends lost 2 bases and 6 bases respectively, with 13 bases between them. This chain's CDR3 is CASSLRPGSAGELFF. CDR3 nucleotide sequence: TGTGCCAGCAGTTTACGTCCAGGGTCGGCCGGGGAGCTGTTTTTT.

This clonotype has ten or more counts. CDR3 nucleotides: TGCGCCAGCAGCTGGGACCCCGATTACCCTATGGATGGCTACACCTTC. Translated, it gives CASSWDPDYPMDGYTF. The chain has TRBV5-1 and TRBJ1-2; weak D call: TRBD1 (5 bases). The CDR3 consists of 16 residues. The germline gives CDR1 SGHRS, CDR2 YFSETQ. V shed 3 bases and J shed 6 bases, with 21 bases lying between them.

This clonotype has ten or more counts. The genes are TRBV3-1 and TRBJ1-2, with no clear D. The CDR3 totals 12 residues. Trimming stripped 5 bases from V and 5 bases from J, with 9 bases between. In germline, CDR1 is LGHDT, CDR2 YNNKEL (reference sequence). CDR3 nucleotides: TGTGCCAGCAGCGACCGGACGTATGGCTACACCTTC. As protein: CASSDRTYGYTF.

This clonotype was observed at least ten times. CDR3 sequence: CSVEPGQGMDEQYF. The CDR3 bases are TGCAGCGTTGAACCGGGACAGGGAATGGACGAGCAGTACTTC. The rearrangement joins TRBV29-1 to TRBJ2-7; 9 positions agree with TRBD1. This CDR3 has 14 residues. After removal of 2 bases from V and 5 bases from J, the junction contained 7 bases not matched to a gene. The germline V gene has CDR1 SQVTM and CDR2 ANQGSEA.

This clonotype has ten or more counts. This chain joins TRBV20-1 and TRBJ1-5, with unresolved D. This CDR3 is 13 amino acids long. V was clipped by 1 base and J by 7 bases, with 11 bases between them. Germline values: CDR1 DFQATT, CDR2 SNEGSKA (reference sequence). The CDR3 DNA reads TGCAGTGCTAGAGGGCAGGAAGACCAGCCCCAGCATTTT. It translates to CSARGQEDQPQHF.